The clone carrying this TCR beta chain was observed a handful of times. TCRdb analysed the RT-PCR reads with MiXCR anew, one entry per CDR3 protein. This sample has 150,000 to 200,000 distinct CDR3 sequences, with roughly 40% found just once. The CDR3 has 15 amino acids. The V end lost 3 bases, the J end lost 3 bases, and 15 bases lay between the germline ends. Germline CDR1 and CDR2: SGHVS and FNYEAQ. The data originate from a study of patients and donors after allogeneic stem cell transplantation. What was sequenced was blood, either unsorted or a sorted T cell fraction (not recorded which). The rearrangement links TRBV7-6 to TRBJ2-7, with D hard to call. This receptor was obtained from a human donor who was either an allogeneic HSCT recipient or a stem cell or donor lymphocyte infusion donor (not recorded which). It is not recorded whose cells these are; they may come from a transplant donor. For the CDR3, the DNA is TGTGCCAGCAGCTTGGCTCTAGGATCCGACTACGAGCAGTACTTC. Translating gives CASSLALGSDYEQYF. The full variable domain, with the rest looked up from reference TRBV7-6 and TRBJ2-7, is GAGVSQSPRYKVTKRGQDVALRCDPISGHVSLYWYRQALGQGPEFLTYFNYEAQQDKSGLPNDRFSAERPEGSISTLTIQRTEQRDSAMYRCASSLALGSDYEQYFGPGTRLTVT.